Listed here are 22 T cell receptor beta chains from one sample, sequenced in a study of human T cells and chemical hapten exposure. MiXCR, applied by TCRdb to the RACE reads, yields one record per CDR3 protein. The sample lists 84,000 or so distinct CDR3 sequences, roughly 10% occurring once. Time point described: patch test 2, 6 weeks after DPC sensitization. The sample's treatment: therapeutic diphenylcyclopropenone sensitization with weekly scalp DPC. The sequences come from whole blood, collected in connection with sensitization to the hapten diphenylcyclopropenone (DPC). All receptors come from a woman aged 25 to 39 with alopecia areata. Some clones in this sample may be carry-over from other donors' samples.

This clonotype was seen a few times. This chain uses TRBV7-2 with TRBJ1-6, with 10 bases fitting TRBD1. The CDR3 runs 17 residues. Germline CDR1 is SGHTA and CDR2 is FQGNSA. V was clipped by 1 base and J by 2 bases; unmatched bases: 2. The CDR3 region is CASSLVGTGAYNSPLHF. The CDR3, as DNA: TGTGCCAGCAGCTTAGTTGGGACAGGGGCCTATAATTCACCCCTCCACTTT.

V is TRBV9 and J is TRBJ2-5, with 8 bases aligning to TRBD2. Unmatched junction bases numbered 7, after V lost 1 base and J lost 5 bases. The germline V gene has CDR1 SGDLS and CDR2 YYNGEE. This CDR3 region has 15 residues. CDR3 sequence reads: CASSVLGLASETQYF. CDR3 nucleotide sequence: TGTGCCAGCAGCGTATTAGGACTAGCATCGGAGACCCAGTACTTC. The full variable domain, with the rest looked up from reference TRBV9 and TRBJ2-5, is DSGVTQTPKHLITATGQRVTLRCSPRSGDLSVYWYQQSLDQGLQFLIQYYNGEERAKGNILERFSAQQFPDLHSELNLSSLELGDSALYFCASSVLGLASETQYFGPGTRLLVL.

The table lists this clonotype with many counts. The gene calls are TRBV20-1 and TRBJ2-3; D is possibly TRBD2 (7 bases). This CDR3 is built from 17 residues. CDR1 DFQATT and CDR2 SNEGSKA come from the germline V gene (reference sequence). V lost 3 bases and J lost 1, with 20 bases in between. CDR3 nucleotides: TGCAGTGCTAGTATAGTCGTCGGGGGGCTCGGCACAGATACGCAGTATTTT. Its protein product is CSASIVVGGLGTDTQYF.

This clonotype was seen more than once but under ten times. This chain joins TRBV9 and TRBJ2-7; 7 nucleotides align to TRBD2. The CDR3 totals 15 residues. The trim removed 2 bases at V and 5 bases at J, leaving 10 bases unmatched. Germline CDR1 reads SGDLS; CDR2 reads YYNGEE. The CDR3 DNA reads as TGTGCCAGCAGCGTGGATCTGGGCGGGAGCCACGAGCAGTACTTC. Translated, it gives CASSVDLGGSHEQYF. The entire variable domain, with the rest obtained from reference TRBV9 and TRBJ2-7, is as follows: DSGVTQTPKHLITATGQRVTLRCSPRSGDLSVYWYQQSLDQGLQFLIQYYNGEERAKGNILERFSAQQFPDLHSELNLSSLELGDSALYFCASSVDLGGSHEQYFGPGTRLTVT.

This clonotype was counted ten times or more. The chain couples TRBV5-1 to TRBJ2-7; 8 bases map to TRBD1. The CDR3 consists of 15 residues. Germline trimming cut 3 bases from V and 4 bases from J; bases unmatched to any gene: 9. Germline V gene data show CDR1 as SGHRS and CDR2 as YFSETQ. The CDR3 nucleotides read TGCGCCAGCAGCTCAGGACAGGGCCAAGGTTACGAGCAGTACTTC. Its protein product is CASSSGQGQGYEQYF.

This clonotype has a handful of counts. The genes are TRBV20-1 and TRBJ1-4; 7 positions agree with TRBD1. The CDR3 runs 15 residues. Germline V CDR1 and CDR2: DFQATT, SNEGSKA (reference sequence). V trimming: 2 bases; J trimming: 3 bases; junction bases outside the gene matches: 6. The chain's CDR3 is CSARPQRGPNEKLFF. The CDR3 nucleotides are TGCAGTGCTAGACCCCAGAGGGGGCCTAATGAAAAACTGTTTTTT.

This chain links TRBV6-2 or TRBV6-3 with TRBJ2-3, with D perhaps assigned TRBD1 or TRBD2 (5 bases each). Germline V gene data show CDR1 as MNHEY and CDR2 as SVGEGT. Between the trimmed V and J ends, which lost 6 bases and 5 bases, there was a span of 12 bases. CDR3 length: 13 residues. The CDR3, as DNA: TGTGCCAGCAGCCGGGACGAGGTAGATACGCAGTATTTT. This translates into CASSRDEVDTQYF.

The count of this clonotype is one. Just one base apart from a much larger clone, this may be a read error. The chain combines TRBV12-3 or TRBV12-4 with TRBJ2-3; D unclear. The CDR3 is 12 amino acids. The CDR3 DNA is TGTGTCAGCAGCCATACCCCAGATACGCAGTATTTT. Protein sequence: CVSSHTPDTQYF.

This clonotype was detected once. The CDR3 region has the DNA TGTGCCAGCAGTCCTCAGGGGGGTCATCGTGGCTACACCTTC. Translation: CASSPQGGHRGYTF. The V gene is TRBV28, the J gene TRBJ1-2, with 7 bases fitting TRBD1. The ends lost 5 bases at V and 7 bases at J; junction bases unmatched: 10. The CDR3 loop spans 14 amino acids. The V gene's germline CDR1 is MDHEN and CDR2 SYDVKM.

This clonotype was seen many times. The J gene is TRBJ2-2, the V gene TRBV18, with D tentatively TRBD2 (5 bases). Deletions cut 2 bases from V and 4 bases from J, with 23 bases between. The length of the CDR3 is 19 residues. The germline CDR1 and CDR2 sequences are KGHSH and LQKENI. The CDR3, as DNA: TGTGCCAGCTCACCAGGAGGCGTAACCGTCCGTCAATTCACCGGGGAGCTGTTTTTT. Its translation: CASSPGGVTVRQFTGELFF. The variable domain in full, with the rest retrieved from reference TRBV18 and TRBJ2-2, is NAGVMQNPRHLVRRRGQEARLRCSPMKGHSHVYWYRQLPEEGLKFMVYLQKENIIDESGMPKERFSAEFPKEGPSILRIQQVVRGDSAAYFCASSPGGVTVRQFTGELFFGEGSRLTVL.

Many counts were recorded for this clonotype. The chain recombines TRBV5-1 with TRBJ1-2; D is undetermined. Per germline, CDR1 SGHRS and CDR2 YFSETQ. Trimming took off 4 bases at V and 6 bases at J, with 10 bases between the two ends. The CDR3 sequence is 12 residues long. The CDR3 nucleotides are TGCGCCAGCAGCAGGGTCACGGATGGCTACACCTTC. It translates to CASSRVTDGYTF.

This clonotype was seen a handful of times. The chain carries TRBV4-2 and TRBJ2-7, with D possibly matching TRBD2 (6 bases). Germline V lookup: CDR1 LGHNA, CDR2 YNFKEQ. This CDR3 spans 15 amino acids. Between the trimmed V and J ends, which lost 2 bases and 0 bases, there was a span of 11 bases. Written as DNA, the CDR3 is TGTGCCAGCAGCCAATCAGGGACTGACTCCTACGAGCAGTACTTC. Its translation: CASSQSGTDSYEQYF.

This clonotype was observed at least ten times. The chain has TRBV4-1 and TRBJ2-5, with TRBD2 identical over 14 bases. V was clipped by 0 bases and J by 9 bases; unmatched bases: 6. This CDR3 is built from 16 residues. Germline V gene sequence: CDR1 MGHRA, CDR2 YSYEKL. DNA of the CDR3: TGCGCCAGCAGCCAAGAAGGGACTAGCGGGGGCAGGGCCCAGTACTTC. Its protein is CASSQEGTSGGRAQYF.

In the case of this clonotype: This may be a read error, as it is one base from a much larger clone. V usage is TRBV20-1 and J usage is TRBJ2-7; 10 bases map to TRBD2. The CDR3 extends over 15 amino acids. CDR1 is DFQATT and CDR2 is SNEGSKA in the germline V gene (reference sequence). The CDR3 spells CSARVPTSGAYEHYF. As DNA, the CDR3 is TGCAGTGCTAGAGTCCCTACTAGCGGGGCCTACGAGCATTACTTC.

This clonotype was detected a few times. The CDR3 DNA reads as TGTGCCAGCCTAGGCAGCACTGAAGCTTTCTTT. Residues: CASLGSTEAFF. The rearrangement links TRBV28 to TRBJ1-1, with D uncertain. The germline CDR1 and CDR2 sequences are MDHEN and SYDVKM. CDR3 size: 11 residues. The V end was cut by 8 bases, the J end by 4 bases, with 8 bases between.

The chain joins TRBV20-1 to TRBJ2-1; a possible D gene is TRBD2 (6 bases). The V end was cut by 6 bases, the J end by 10 bases, with 10 bases between. Germline V gene lookup returns CDR1 DFQATT and CDR2 SNEGSKA (reference sequence). The CDR3 spans 10 residues. CDR3 sequence (DNA): TGCAGTGCGATGGAGGGCGAGCAGTTCTTC. Its protein product is CSAMEGEQFF.

This clonotype was found many times. As DNA, the CDR3 is TGTGCCAGCAGTCATTATCCCCCCGGGGGGGGGGCGAAAGGCTACACCTTC. This translates into CASSHYPPGGGAKGYTF. The chain couples TRBV12-3 or TRBV12-4 to TRBJ1-2, with D perhaps matching TRBD1 (6 bases). Trimming took off 5 bases at V and 8 bases at J, with 27 bases between the two ends. This CDR3 has 17 residues.

V and J are TRBV28 and TRBJ1-2; perhaps TRBD1 as D (6 bases). The CDR3 consists of 13 residues. Germline CDR1 is MDHEN and CDR2 is SYDVKM. V was pared by 11 bases and J by 8 bases, with 21 bases between. CDR3 loop: CAGGAGINKGYTF. CDR3 nucleotides: TGTGCCGGGGGGGCAGGGATCAATAAGGGCTACACCTTC.

The rearrangement joins TRBV4-3 to TRBJ2-3; D may correspond to TRBD1 or TRBD2 (5 bases each). Germline loops: CDR1 LGHNA, CDR2 YSLEER. The CDR3 consists of 17 residues. The ends were cut back, 1 base at V and 4 bases at J, with 18 bases in the middle. Here the CDR3 DNA reads TGCGCCAGCAGCCAAGGGCCGCTGGGGGAGCCGGCAGATACGCAGTATTTT. It specifies CASSQGPLGEPADTQYF.

This clonotype was observed many times. This chain uses TRBV7-9 with TRBJ1-5; unclear D gene. Germline V gives CDR1 SEHNR, CDR2 FQNEAQ (reference sequence). V lost 1 base, J lost 3 bases, and 7 bases lay in between. The CDR3 has 14 residues. The CDR3 spells CASSLVADNQPQHF. Here the CDR3 DNA reads TGTGCCAGCAGCTTAGTGGCAGACAATCAGCCCCAGCATTTT.

This clonotype appeared many times. J is TRBJ2-5 and V is TRBV29-1; TRBD1 agrees at 8 bases. Per germline, CDR1 SQVTM and CDR2 ANQGSEA. The V segment lost 7 bases and the J segment 4 bases; nucleotides outside the gene matches: 11. The CDR3 spans 14 residues. CDR3 DNA sequence: TGCAGCGCTAAGGACACAGGGGGGAGAGAGACCCAGTACTTC. Residues: CSAKDTGGRETQYF. The variable domain in full, completed from reference TRBV29-1 and TRBJ2-5, reads SAVISQKPSRDICQRGTSLTIQCQVDSQVTMMFWYRQQPGQSLTLIATANQGSEATYESGFVIDKFPISRPNLTFSTLTVSNMSPEDSSIYLCSAKDTGGRETQYFGPGTRLLVL.

This clonotype was counted only a few times. The chain combines TRBV24-1 with TRBJ2-7; tentative D call: TRBD1 (6 bases). Trimming took off 12 bases at V and 5 bases at J, with 25 bases between the two ends. This CDR3 contains 15 residues. Per the germline V gene, CDR1 is KGHDR and CDR2 is SFDVKD. The CDR3 region is CAQPRQAIITDEQYF. In DNA, the CDR3 is TGTGCCCAACCCCGACAGGCGATTATAACCGACGAGCAGTACTTC.